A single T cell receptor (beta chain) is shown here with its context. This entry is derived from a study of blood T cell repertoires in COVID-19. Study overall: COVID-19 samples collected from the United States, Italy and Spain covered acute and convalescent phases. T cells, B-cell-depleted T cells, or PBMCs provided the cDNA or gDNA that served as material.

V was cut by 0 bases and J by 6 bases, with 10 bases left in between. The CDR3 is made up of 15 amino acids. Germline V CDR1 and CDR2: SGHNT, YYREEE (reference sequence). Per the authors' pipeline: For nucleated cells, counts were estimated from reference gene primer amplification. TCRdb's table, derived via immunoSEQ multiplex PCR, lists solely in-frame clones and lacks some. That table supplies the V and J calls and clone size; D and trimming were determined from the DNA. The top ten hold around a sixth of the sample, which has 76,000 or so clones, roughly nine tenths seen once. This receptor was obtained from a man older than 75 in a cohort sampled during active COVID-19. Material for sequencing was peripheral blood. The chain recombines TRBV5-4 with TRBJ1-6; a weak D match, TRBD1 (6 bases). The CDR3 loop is CASSLGGQVNSPLHF. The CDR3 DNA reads TGTGCCAGCAGCTTGGGGGGACAAGTTAATTCACCCCTCCACTTT.